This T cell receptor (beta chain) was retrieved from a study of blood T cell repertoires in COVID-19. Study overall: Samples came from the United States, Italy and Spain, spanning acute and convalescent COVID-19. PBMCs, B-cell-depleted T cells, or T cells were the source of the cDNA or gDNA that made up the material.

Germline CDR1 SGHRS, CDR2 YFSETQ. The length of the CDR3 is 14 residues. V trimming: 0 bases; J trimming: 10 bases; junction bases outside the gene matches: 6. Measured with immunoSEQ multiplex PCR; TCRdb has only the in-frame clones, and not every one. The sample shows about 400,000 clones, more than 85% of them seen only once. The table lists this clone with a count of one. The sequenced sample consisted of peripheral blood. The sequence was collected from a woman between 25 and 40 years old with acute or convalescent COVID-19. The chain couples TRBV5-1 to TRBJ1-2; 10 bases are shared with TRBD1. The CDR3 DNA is TGCGCCAGCAGCTTGGTGGGGACAGGGGCACTCTACACCTTC. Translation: CASSLVGTGALYTF.